These 12 T cell receptor beta chains were all obtained from the same sample, sequenced in a study of shared clonotypes between healthy human individuals. Produced via immunoSEQ multiplex PCR; TCRdb's table is partial and in-frame only. In the table there are hundreds of thousands of clones, about three quarters of which are singletons. The sequenced sample was memory CD4+ T cells sorted from blood. Subset here: CD45RA-negative fraction. All receptors come from a woman under 40 in good health.

The chain uses TRBV7-6 and TRBJ2-3, with 10 bases matching TRBD2. There are 19 residues in the CDR3. The V segment lost 5 bases and the J segment 4 bases; nucleotides outside the gene matches: 18. Germline CDR1 SGHVS, CDR2 FNYEAQ. CDR3 loop: CASSPLALAGEQGADTQYF. CDR3 bases: TGTGCCAGCAGCCCGCTAGCTCTAGCGGGAGAACAGGGCGCAGATACGCAGTATTTT.

V is TRBV28 and J is TRBJ2-1, with D hard to call. Germline CDR1 is MDHEN and CDR2 is SYDVKM. Between the trimmed V and J ends, which lost 4 bases and 4 bases, there was a span of 5 bases. The CDR3 totals 12 residues. In DNA form, the CDR3 reads TGTGCCAGCAGTTCTCTGTACAATGAGCAGTTCTTC. Residues: CASSSLYNEQFF.

The chain combines TRBV29-1 with TRBJ2-5, with 12 nucleotides matching TRBD2. Germline CDR1 is SQVTM and CDR2 is ANQGSEA. CDR3 size: 17 residues. The CDR3 nucleotides are TGCAGTATAACCGGGACTAGCGGGCCAGGGGGCCAAGAGACCCAGTACTTC. Its translation: CSITGTSGPGGQETQYF.

This clone was recorded only once. The chain uses TRBV28 and TRBJ1-5; D is uncertain. Trimming took off 7 bases at V and 2 bases at J, with 15 bases between the two ends. Germline assignment: CDR1 MDHEN and CDR2 SYDVKM. This CDR3 comprises 15 residues. CDR3 loop: CASKQGGSGNQPQHF. For the CDR3, the DNA is TGTGCCAGCAAGCAAGGCGGGTCGGGCAATCAGCCCCAGCATTTT.

This chain joins TRBV5-8 and TRBJ2-7; 11 bases map to TRBD1. Germline V gene lookup returns CDR1 SGHTS and CDR2 YDEGEE. The V segment lost 4 bases and the J segment 4 bases; nucleotides outside the gene matches: 7. The CDR3 contains 15 residues. CDR3 loop: CASSKRTGGLYEQYF. CDR3 nucleotide sequence: TGTGCCAGCAGCAAAAGGACAGGGGGCCTGTACGAGCAGTACTTC.

The rearrangement joins TRBV4-2 to TRBJ1-5; 10 bases agree with TRBD1. J lost 0 bases, V lost 1 base, and 6 bases had no gene match. The CDR3 spans 18 residues. Per the germline V gene, CDR1 is LGHNA and CDR2 is YNFKEQ. CDR3 in amino acids: CASSQGTGGRYSNQPQHF. The CDR3 nucleotides are TGTGCCAGCAGCCAAGGGACAGGGGGGAGGTATAGCAATCAGCCCCAGCATTTT.

As concerns this clone: The same CDR3 is also encoded by other DNA sequences in this sample. J is TRBJ2-7 and V is TRBV5-1; D not certain. CDR3 length: 15 residues. Trimming shortened V by 0 bases and J by 1 base, and 11 bases separated the two germline ends. Germline V lookup: CDR1 SGHRS, CDR2 YFSETQ. The CDR3 is CASSLAAGVSYEQYF. In DNA form, the CDR3 reads TGCGCCAGCAGCTTGGCGGCCGGCGTGTCCTACGAGCAGTACTTC.

A few counts support this clone. The gene calls are TRBV27 and TRBJ2-7, with TRBD2 matching over 8 bases. The CDR3 contains 15 residues. The V gene's germline CDR1 is MNHEY and CDR2 SMNVEV (reference sequence). Trimming took 5 bases from V and 5 from J; bases not matched to a gene: 11. This chain's CDR3 is CASSPYSGIRNEQYF. The CDR3, as DNA: TGTGCCAGCAGTCCATATAGCGGGATTCGGAACGAGCAGTACTTC.

The chain is built from TRBV7-6 and TRBJ2-1, with 9 bases lining up with TRBD2. Germline CDR1 reads SGHVS; CDR2 reads FNYEAQ. The CDR3 loop spans 15 amino acids. The ends lost 1 base at V and 2 bases at J; junction bases unmatched: 0. The DNA for the CDR3 is TGTGCCAGCAGCTTAGGACTAGCGGCCTACAATGAGCAGTTCTTC. As protein: CASSLGLAAYNEQFF.

The chain is built from TRBV25-1 and TRBJ2-1; D ambiguous. Germline V gene data show CDR1 as MGHDK and CDR2 as SYGVNS. The V end was cut by 6 bases, the J end by 7 bases, with 4 bases between. There are 10 residues in the CDR3. The CDR3 DNA sequence: TGTGCCAGCAGGGATAATGAGCAGTTCTTC. Its protein is CASRDNEQFF.

This clone was counted only a few times. The V call is TRBV4-1, the J call TRBJ2-3; a possible D gene is TRBD2 (5 bases). The CDR3 loop spans 13 amino acids. The V end lost 6 bases, the J end lost 4 bases, and 11 bases lay between the germline ends. Germline assignment: CDR1 MGHRA and CDR2 YSYEKL. CDR3 in DNA: TGCGCCAGCAGATTTGAGGGTTCAGATACGCAGTATTTT. This gives the protein CASRFEGSDTQYF.

The chain recombines TRBV29-1 with TRBJ2-2, with a possible D match to TRBD1 (5 bases). Germline V gene data show CDR1 as SQVTM and CDR2 as ANQGSEA. CDR3 length: 12 amino acids. With 3 bases removed from V and 4 bases from J, the gap between germline ends came to 6 bases. CDR3 nucleotide sequence: TGCAGCGTTGAGGGGCCCACCGGGGAGCTGTTTTTT. It translates to CSVEGPTGELFF.